Listed below are T cell receptor beta chains from one sample, sequenced in a study of identical twins. TCRdb independently ran MiXCR on the 5' RACE reads; one entry per CDR3 protein. In the table there are around 670,000 distinct CDR3 sequences, over 5% of which are singletons. Sample: naive T cells sorted from blood. Receptor source: a man between 18 and 29 years old in good health. The CDR3 runs from the conserved cysteine through the conserved F or W. A D gene is named only where the DNA matches it firmly. Size is omitted from some rows. Given values are once, few, many or a class for expanded clones.

d_gene | j_gene | v_gene | abundance | CDR3aa | CDR3nt
- | TRBJ1-4 | TRBV9 | many | CASSEGGLGNEKLFF | TGTGCCAGCAGTGAGGGTGGGTTGGGGAATGAAAAACTGTTTTTT
- | TRBJ2-5 | TRBV5-1 | many | CASSLGAGPQETQYF | TGCGCCAGCAGCTTGGGGGCAGGGCCTCAAGAGACCCAGTACTTC
- | TRBJ2-1 | TRBV5-1 | many | CASKAYNEQFF | TGCGCCAGCAAAGCCTACAATGAGCAGTTCTTC
- | TRBJ2-7 | TRBV7-2 | few | CASSLDLLSSYEQYF | TGTGCCAGCAGCTTAGACTTGCTAAGCTCCTACGAGCAGTACTTC
- | TRBJ2-1 | TRBV7-9 | many | CASSPPFGPEQFF | TGTGCCAGCAGTCCCCCGTTTGGGCCGGAGCAGTTCTTC
TRBD1 | TRBJ1-2 | TRBV7-9 | few | CASRMGQGSGYTF | TGTGCCAGCCGAATGGGACAGGGGTCCGGCTACACCTTC
TRBD2 | TRBJ2-3 | TRBV28 | few | CASSLGLEADTQYF | TGTGCCAGCAGTCTGGGACTAGAGGCAGATACGCAGTATTTT
- | TRBJ2-3 | TRBV6-1 | - | CASSLGQARTDTQYF | TGTGCCAGCAGTCTAGGGCAGGCCCGCACAGATACGCAGTATTTT
- | TRBJ2-1 | TRBV6-2/TRBV6-3 | many | CASNPGTRSREQFF | TGTGCCAGCAACCCGGGGACACGTTCCAGGGAGCAGTTCTTC
- | TRBJ1-1 | TRBV5-1 | - | CASSFRINTEAFF | TGCGCCAGCAGCTTTAGGATCAACACTGAAGCTTTCTTT
- | TRBJ2-1 | TRBV20-1 | many | CSARDRPYNEQFF | TGCAGTGCTAGAGACCGTCCCTACAATGAGCAGTTCTTC
TRBD2 | TRBJ2-1 | TRBV2 | - | CASSGTSDYNEQFF | TGTGCCAGCAGTGGGACTAGCGATTACAATGAGCAGTTCTTC
- | TRBJ1-1 | TRBV5-1 | few | CASSLSTENTEAFF | TGCGCCAGCAGCTTATCGACAGAAAACACTGAAGCTTTCTTT
- | TRBJ2-3 | TRBV25-1 | - | CASSGLRSRTDTQYF | TGTGCCAGCAGCGGGCTTCGCTCCCGTACAGATACGCAGTATTTT
- | TRBJ2-7 | TRBV12-3/TRBV12-4 | many | CASSFIPDRAYEQYF | TGTGCCAGCAGTTTTATCCCGGACAGAGCCTACGAGCAGTACTTC
- | TRBJ2-2 | TRBV6-5 | - | CASSYSRILTGELFF | TGTGCCAGCAGTTACTCGAGAATCCTCACCGGGGAGCTGTTTTTT
TRBD1 | TRBJ2-3 | TRBV29-1 | - | CSVEDYRGGQGDTDTQYF | TGCAGCGTTGAAGATTACCGGGGTGGACAGGGCGACACAGATACGCAGTATTTT
TRBD1 | TRBJ1-3 | TRBV3-1 | - | CASSWTGGGNTIYF | TGTGCCAGCAGCTGGACAGGGGGTGGAAACACCATATATTTT
TRBD1 | TRBJ2-7 | TRBV5-5 | few | CASSPWTGGPEQYF | TGTGCCAGCAGCCCTTGGACAGGTGGACCGGAGCAGTACTTC
- | TRBJ1-1 | TRBV10-3 | few | CAISHGTEAFF | TGTGCCATCTCGCATGGGACTGAAGCTTTCTTT
- | TRBJ1-1 | TRBV6-5 | few | CASSYAAHRERTEAFF | TGTGCCAGCAGTTACGCCGCTCACAGGGAGAGGACTGAAGCTTTCTTT
- | TRBJ1-2 | TRBV29-1 | few | CSVVKEYGYTF | TGCAGCGTTGTTAAAGAATATGGCTACACCTTC
- | TRBJ2-4 | TRBV24-1 | many | CATSDPWALKNIQYF | TGTGCCACCAGTGACCCCTGGGCCCTCAAAAACATTCAGTACTTC
- | TRBJ1-4 | TRBV5-1 | few | CASRRAVNEKLFF | TGCGCCAGCAGGAGGGCAGTAAATGAAAAACTGTTTTTT
TRBD1 | TRBJ1-5 | TRBV6-1 | - | CASRRGTGGNQPQHF | TGTGCCAGCCGGCGGGGGACAGGGGGGAATCAGCCCCAGCATTTT
- | TRBJ2-5 | TRBV6-2/TRBV6-3 | few | CASSYSMILHGGETQYF | TGTGCCAGCAGTTACTCGATGATCCTCCATGGGGGTGAGACCCAGTACTTC
- | TRBJ2-5 | TRBV20-1 | many | CSARRPGQETQYF | TGCAGTGCTAGACGGCCGGGGCAAGAGACCCAGTACTTC